Below are 20 T cell receptor beta chains sequenced from a single sample in a study of post-analysis software for immune sequencing data. Antigens of these TCRs are unknown. Unique-molecular-identifier-tagged TCR beta cDNA libraries were used. A single record per CDR3 protein comes from TCRdb applying MiXCR to the PCR reads. Of 430,000 or so distinct CDR3 sequences in the sample, about 40% were seen once. Findings and limits, study-wide: Four or five TRBV segments (TRBV5-6, TRBV5-1 and TRBV20-1 among them) occurred more frequently in patients than in controls.

Sequencing was carried out using blood. Receptor source: a girl aged 2 to 10 with multiple sclerosis.

At least ten counts were recorded for this clonotype. This chain joins TRBV9 and TRBJ1-3; D is ambiguous. Germline CDR1 reads SGDLS; CDR2 reads YYNGEE. Trimming left V 1 base short and J 4 bases short, with 9 bases between. The CDR3 totals 14 residues. The CDR3 here is CASSVKYDGNTIYF. The CDR3 coding sequence is TGTGCCAGCAGCGTAAAGTACGACGGAAACACCATATATTTT.

CDR3 nucleotides: TGCGCCAGCAGCTCAGGACAGGGAGAGTTGCATGGCTACACCTTC. It translates to CASSSGQGELHGYTF. The J gene is TRBJ1-2, the V gene TRBV5-1, with TRBD1 identical over 8 bases. The CDR3 sequence is 15 residues long. Germline V gene lookup returns CDR1 SGHRS and CDR2 YFSETQ. V lost 3 bases to trimming and J lost 6 bases; unmatched junction nucleotides: 10.

This clonotype has a handful of counts. The chain couples TRBV12-3 or TRBV12-4 to TRBJ2-7; 10 bases agree with TRBD1. J was trimmed by 3 bases and V by 5 bases; bases with no gene match: 7. CDR3 size: 15 residues. This chain's CDR3 is CASSGGGTGDYEQYF. The CDR3 coding sequence is TGTGCCAGCAGTGGGGGAGGGACAGGGGACTACGAGCAGTACTTC.

The chain employs TRBV23-1 and TRBJ2-7; tentatively, D is TRBD2 (5 bases). TRBV23-1 is annotated as an ORF whose role is uncertain. CDR3 length equals 14 residues. Trimming shortened V by 0 bases and J by 1 base, and 7 bases separated the two germline ends. CDR3 coding DNA: TGCGCCAGCAGTCAATCGGGGAGTTCCTACGAGCAGTACTTC. It is translated as CASSQSGSSYEQYF.

Only a few counts were recorded for this clonotype. The chain employs TRBV20-1 and TRBJ2-5; 12 bases align to TRBD2. The J call may be incorrect, as the DNA end agrees better with TRBJ2-7. The CDR3 length is 15 residues. Germline V lookup: CDR1 DFQATT, CDR2 SNEGSKA (reference sequence). Written as DNA, the CDR3 is TGCAGTGCTAGTAAACCTGGACTAGCGGGACTCGAGCAGTACTTC. This translates into CSASKPGLAGLEQYF.

This clonotype was observed a few times. The chain employs TRBV7-2 and TRBJ1-4, with D hard to call. Germline CDR1 SGHTA, CDR2 FQGNSA. This CDR3 contains 13 residues. V gave up 5 bases and J gave up 4 bases, with 8 bases separating them. In nucleotides, the CDR3 is TGTGCCAGCAGCCTCACTTATAATGAAAAACTGTTTTTT. This translates into CASSLTYNEKLFF.

This clonotype was detected only a few times. The genes are TRBV6-1 and TRBJ2-3; D not resolved. Germline V gene sequence: CDR1 MNHNS, CDR2 SASEGT. The CDR3 has 15 residues. V was shortened by 3 bases and J by 3 bases, with 13 bases between the two germline ends. CDR3 nucleotides: TGTGCCAGCAGTGAGCAGCCCTCTGGGACAGATACGCAGTATTTT. It codes for CASSEQPSGTDTQYF.

V and J are TRBV12-3 or TRBV12-4 and TRBJ1-5, with D uncertain. The V gene lost 3 bases and the J gene lost 4 bases, with 10 bases spanning the gap. The CDR3 sequence is 14 residues long. DNA of the CDR3: TGTGCCAGCAGTTTGGGTCCGGGGAATCAGCCCCAGCATTTT. Protein: CASSLGPGNQPQHF.

This chain uses TRBV20-1 with TRBJ1-2; D is perhaps TRBD1 (6 bases). The CDR3 totals 13 residues. With 5 bases removed from V and 5 bases from J, the gap between germline ends came to 15 bases. Looked up from germline, CDR1 is DFQATT and CDR2 is SNEGSKA (reference sequence). The CDR3 loop reads CSAGSGENYGYTF. The CDR3 DNA is TGCAGTGCTGGTTCAGGGGAAAATTATGGCTACACCTTC.

This clonotype was found many times. The J gene is TRBJ2-7, the V gene TRBV10-3; D is uncertain. The germline CDR1 and CDR2 sequences are ENHRY and SYGVKD. The CDR3 consists of 11 residues. With 2 bases removed from V and 4 bases from J, the gap between germline ends came to 3 bases. CDR3 in amino acids: CAISETYEQYF. DNA of the CDR3: TGTGCCATCAGTGAGACGTACGAGCAGTACTTC.

This sequence joins TRBV29-1 and TRBJ1-5, with unresolved D. The V end was cut by 7 bases, the J end by 1 base, with 11 bases between. Looked up from germline, CDR1 is SQVTM and CDR2 is ANQGSEA. The CDR3 totals 13 residues. CDR3 amino acids: CSASYGSNQPQHF. CDR3 nucleotide sequence: TGCAGCGCCTCTTACGGGAGCAATCAGCCCCAGCATTTT.

This clonotype has only one observation. The chain joins TRBV6-1 to TRBJ2-7; D call uncertain. This CDR3 has 12 residues. With 0 bases removed from V and 5 bases from J, the gap between germline ends came to 5 bases. Germline CDR1 is MNHNS and CDR2 is SASEGT. CDR3 sequence reads: CASSEARDEQYF. DNA of the CDR3: TGTGCCAGCAGTGAAGCCCGGGACGAGCAGTACTTC.

The chain links TRBV27 to TRBJ2-5, with 12 bases aligning to TRBD2. The CDR3 is 17 residues long. Unmatched junction bases numbered 6, after V lost 2 bases and J lost 2 bases. From germline, CDR1 is MNHEY and CDR2 SMNVEV (reference sequence). The CDR3 region is CASSLGGTSGPQETQYF. The DNA for the CDR3 is TGTGCCAGCAGTTTAGGGGGGACTAGCGGGCCACAAGAGACCCAGTACTTC.

This clonotype appeared a few times. The gene calls are TRBV7-6 and TRBJ2-5; D is perhaps TRBD1 (5 bases). Germline V gives CDR1 SGHVS, CDR2 FNYEAQ. The CDR3 runs 15 residues. Deletions cut 3 bases from V and 5 bases from J, with 16 bases between. The CDR3 loop is CASSFSGSVVETQYF. The CDR3 region has the DNA TGTGCCAGCAGCTTTTCAGGGTCGGTAGTGGAGACCCAGTACTTC.

A word on this clonotype: This may be a read error: a much more frequent sequence differs by one nucleotide. This chain joins TRBV20-1 and TRBJ1-2; D not certain. The length of the CDR3 is 10 residues. V gave up 5 bases and J gave up 10 bases, with 11 bases separating them. The V gene's germline CDR1 is DFQATT and CDR2 SNEGSKA (reference sequence). The CDR3 sequence is CSAESNDYTF. CDR3 DNA: TGCAGTGCTGAATCGAATGACTACACCTTC.

A few counts support this clonotype. This CDR3 is CASSWGTGHTDTQYF. In DNA form, the CDR3 reads TGTGCCAGCAGTTGGGGGACAGGGCACACAGATACGCAGTATTTT. This chain links TRBV28 with TRBJ2-3, with 9 bases lining up with TRBD1. In germline, CDR1 is MDHEN, CDR2 SYDVKM. The CDR3 contains 15 residues. With 4 bases clipped from V and 2 bases from J, the junction kept 4 bases outside the gene matches.

The chain uses TRBV12-3 or TRBV12-4 and TRBJ2-4; D tentatively fits TRBD1 or TRBD2 (5 bases each). The CDR3 runs to 17 residues. Trimming removed 5 bases at V and 0 bases at J, with 17 bases between. CDR3 region: CASSLKGSVLAKNIQYF. The CDR3 DNA follows: TGTGCCAGCAGTCTAAAGGGGAGCGTTTTAGCCAAAAACATTCAGTACTTC.

This clonotype was observed a handful of times. The junction does not match germline at one end; this may be a read error. The rearrangement joins TRBV20-1 to TRBJ2-3, with D perhaps matching TRBD1 or TRBD2 (5 bases each). The CDR3 is 17 residues long. Germline V lookup: CDR1 DFQATT, CDR2 SNEGSKA (reference sequence). The DNA for the CDR3 is TGCAGTGCTAGAGATCTATTCCTCCGGTCTAGCACAGGTACGCAGTATTTT. Amino acid sequence: CSARDLFLRSSTGTQYF.

This chain connects TRBV2 to TRBJ1-2; tentatively, D is TRBD1 (6 bases). The V end was cut by 3 bases, the J end by 4 bases, with 18 bases between. Per germline, CDR1 SNHLY and CDR2 FYNNEI. This CDR3 comprises 16 residues. CDR3 loop: CASSDFSQGGSYGYTF. The CDR3 coding sequence is TGTGCCAGCAGTGATTTCTCACAGGGTGGAAGCTATGGCTACACCTTC.

The CDR3 loop is CATSSNPTPGVNEQFF. In DNA, the CDR3 is TGTGCCACCAGCAGTAACCCCACCCCGGGGGTCAATGAGCAGTTCTTC. This chain connects TRBV15 to TRBJ2-1; D is possibly TRBD2 (6 bases). The length of the CDR3 is 16 residues. Germline assignment: CDR1 LNHNV and CDR2 YYDKDF (reference sequence). Trimming removed 3 bases from V and 6 bases from J, with 18 bases in between.